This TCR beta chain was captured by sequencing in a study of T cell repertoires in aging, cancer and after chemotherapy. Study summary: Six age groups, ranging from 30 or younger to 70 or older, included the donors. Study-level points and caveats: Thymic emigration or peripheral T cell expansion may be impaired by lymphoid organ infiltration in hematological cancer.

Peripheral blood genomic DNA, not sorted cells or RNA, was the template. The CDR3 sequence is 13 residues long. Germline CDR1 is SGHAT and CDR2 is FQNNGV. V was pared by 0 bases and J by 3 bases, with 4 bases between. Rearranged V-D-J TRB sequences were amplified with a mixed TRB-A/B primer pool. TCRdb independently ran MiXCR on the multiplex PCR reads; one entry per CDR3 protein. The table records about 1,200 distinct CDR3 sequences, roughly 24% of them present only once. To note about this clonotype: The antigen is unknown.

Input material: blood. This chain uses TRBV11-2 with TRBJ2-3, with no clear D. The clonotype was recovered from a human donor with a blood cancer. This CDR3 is CASSLDLTDTQYF. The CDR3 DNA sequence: TGTGCCAGCAGCTTAGATCTAACAGATACGCAGTATTTT.